What follows are 22 T cell receptor beta chains derived from one specimen sequenced in a study of blood T cell repertoires in COVID-19. This table comes from immunoSEQ multiplex PCR, and its TCRdb copy is limited to in-frame clones, with some not included. The sample holds 110,000 to 150,000 clones, around 86% seen once. Sequencing was done on a sample of peripheral blood. The source of these receptors is a human donor in a cohort sampled during active COVID-19.

As regards this clone: Mismatch with germline at one junction end may stem from a read error. The V gene is TRBV2, the J gene TRBJ2-7; D might be TRBD2 (6 bases). This CDR3 has 12 amino acids. CDR1 and CDR2 (germline): SNHLY, FYNNEI. The CDR3 here is CASSVRTPEGNF. The CDR3 DNA reads as TGTGCCAGCAGTGTACGGACGCCGGAGGGGAACTTC.

Only one count was recorded for this clone. V gene TRBV19 combines with J gene TRBJ2-7; 7 nucleotides agree with TRBD1. CDR1 and CDR2 from the germline V gene are LNHDA and SQIVND (reference sequence). The CDR3 sequence is 15 residues long. V trimming: 5 bases; J trimming: 4 bases; junction bases outside the gene matches: 11. The CDR3 nucleotides read TGTGCCAGTAGTCTCCGGACAGGATCCTCGTACGAGCAGTACTTC. Translation: CASSLRTGSSYEQYF.

The chain joins TRBV4-3 to TRBJ1-5; D is ambiguous. The CDR3 runs to 15 residues. Germline V lookup: CDR1 LGHNA, CDR2 YSLEER. V was shortened by 4 bases and J by 7 bases, with 17 bases between the two germline ends. The CDR3 loop reads CASSLDIWTYQPQHF. For the CDR3, the DNA is TGCGCCAGCAGCCTAGATATCTGGACTTACCAGCCCCAGCATTTT.

CDR3 DNA sequence: TGTGCCAGCAGCCCTGGGACTAGCGGGAGTAGGCAGTTCTTC. Its protein product is CASSPGTSGSRQFF. The chain joins TRBV11-2 to TRBJ2-1, with 14 bases aligning to TRBD2. The CDR3 runs 14 residues. J was trimmed by 12 bases and V by 5 bases; bases with no gene match: 6. From germline, CDR1 is SGHAT and CDR2 FQNNGV.

This clone was observed a few times. The J gene is TRBJ2-7, the V gene TRBV4-3, with D possibly matching TRBD1 (6 bases). Per germline, CDR1 LGHNA and CDR2 YSLEER. The ends were cut back, 0 bases at V and 6 bases at J, with 12 bases in the middle. The CDR3 totals 14 residues. The CDR3 is CASSQDYQGSEQYF. CDR3 nucleotide sequence: TGCGCCAGCAGCCAAGATTATCAGGGGAGCGAGCAGTACTTC.

Note on this clone: The sample has other DNA sequences that encode this CDR3 too. The chain uses TRBV29-1 and TRBJ2-3; 9 positions match TRBD1. J was trimmed by 6 bases and V by 8 bases; bases with no gene match: 15. CDR3 length: 15 amino acids. Germline V gene data show CDR1 as SQVTM and CDR2 as ANQGSEA. The CDR3 here is CSLMGGQGVMDTQYF. As DNA, the CDR3 is TGCAGCCTTATGGGGGGACAGGGTGTTATGGATACGCAGTATTTT.

V usage is TRBV14 and J usage is TRBJ1-2, with TRBD1 matching 7 bases. This CDR3 is built from 12 residues. CDR1 and CDR2 from the germline V gene are SGHDN and FVKESK. The ends lost 6 bases at V and 5 bases at J; junction bases unmatched: 3. The CDR3 sequence: CASRLTGYGYTF. DNA of the CDR3: TGTGCCAGCAGACTGACAGGGTATGGCTACACCTTC.

This sequence joins TRBV11-2 and TRBJ2-7; 9 bases align to TRBD1. V lost 3 bases and J lost 3; bases outside the gene matches: 3. This CDR3 has 14 residues. CDR1 is SGHAT and CDR2 is FQNNGV in the germline V gene. The CDR3 nucleotides read TGTGCCAGCAGCTTTGGGACAGGGCACTACGAGCAGTACTTC. Protein product: CASSFGTGHYEQYF.

The rearrangement links TRBV6-5 to TRBJ1-4, with 9 bases lining up with TRBD1. Germline V gene lookup returns CDR1 MNHEY and CDR2 SVGAGI. The J segment lost 8 bases and the V segment lost 8 bases, leaving 9 bases of the junction unmatched. The CDR3 loop spans 14 amino acids. The CDR3 sequence: CASGYRGLSEKLFF. In DNA form, the CDR3 reads TGTGCCAGCGGGTACAGGGGGCTGAGCGAAAAACTGTTTTTT.

The chain joins TRBV29-1 to TRBJ1-3; 8 bases map to TRBD1. Germline CDR1 reads SQVTM; CDR2 reads ANQGSEA. The CDR3 sequence is 16 residues long. V shed 4 bases and J 0 bases; nucleotides not matched to a gene: 8. CDR3 nucleotide sequence: TGCAGCGTTGTGACTCGACAGGGGAGCTCTGGAAACACCATATATTTT. This gives the protein CSVVTRQGSSGNTIYF.

This clone has a single count. This chain uses TRBV7-3 with TRBJ2-1, with 11 bases fitting TRBD2. This CDR3 region has 14 residues. The V gene's germline CDR1 is SGHTA and CDR2 FQGTGA. After removal of 3 bases from V and 10 bases from J, the junction contained 5 bases not matched to a gene. The CDR3 bases are TGTGCCAGCAGCTTGGATAGCGGGAGGGGAGAGCAGTTCTTC. Translation: CASSLDSGRGEQFF.

The V gene is TRBV4-2, the J gene TRBJ1-6, with 7 bases aligning to TRBD1. Germline loops: CDR1 LGHNA, CDR2 YNFKEQ. CDR3 length: 16 residues. Trimming took 3 bases from V and 6 from J; bases not matched to a gene: 8. CDR3 in amino acids: CASSQLTGEANSPLHF. DNA for the CDR3: TGTGCCAGCAGCCAGCTAACAGGGGAGGCTAATTCACCCCTCCACTTT.

This chain joins TRBV6-5 and TRBJ2-3, with 7 bases fitting TRBD2. This CDR3 spans 15 amino acids. J was trimmed by 6 bases and V by 6 bases; bases with no gene match: 12. The germline V gene has CDR1 MNHEY and CDR2 SVGAGI. The CDR3 DNA sequence: TGTGCCAGCAGCCCCTTTGGCGGGAGAGGGGATACGCAGTATTTT. Protein product: CASSPFGGRGDTQYF.

V is TRBV19 and J is TRBJ2-6; 7 bases match TRBD2. The trim removed 0 bases at V and 1 base at J, leaving 3 bases unmatched. The V gene's germline CDR1 is LNHDA and CDR2 SQIVND (reference sequence). The CDR3 spans 17 residues. The CDR3 loop reads CASSIEAGKSGANVLTF. The CDR3 DNA is TGTGCCAGTAGTATAGAAGCGGGGAAATCTGGGGCCAACGTCCTGACTTTC.

V is TRBV7-2 and J is TRBJ2-3; TRBD2 matches at 7 bases. Germline assignment: CDR1 SGHTA and CDR2 FQGNSA. The J segment lost 2 bases and the V segment lost 4 bases, leaving 9 bases of the junction unmatched. The CDR3 runs to 16 residues. The CDR3 loop reads CASSSPTSLNTDTQYF. For the CDR3, the DNA is TGTGCCAGCAGCTCCCCGACTAGCCTAAACACAGATACGCAGTATTTT.

The rearrangement links TRBV5-1 to TRBJ1-1; possibly TRBD1 for D (5 bases). Germline V gene sequence: CDR1 SGHRS, CDR2 YFSETQ. With 2 bases removed from V and 1 base from J, the gap between germline ends came to 12 bases. The length of the CDR3 is 15 residues. The CDR3 region is CASSFSQGWNTEAFF. CDR3 DNA sequence: TGCGCCAGCAGCTTCTCGCAGGGTTGGAACACTGAAGCTTTCTTT. The full variable domain, rest sourced from reference TRBV5-1 and TRBJ1-1, is KAGVTQTPRYLIKTRGQQVTLSCSPISGHRSVSWYQQTPGQGLQFLFEYFSETQRNKGNFPGRFSGRQFSNSRSEMNVSTLELGDSALYLCASSFSQGWNTEAFFGQGTRLTVV.

This sequence joins TRBV6-9 and TRBJ1-1; the D gene is possibly TRBD1 (5 bases). The CDR3 runs 15 residues. With 0 bases removed from V and 3 bases from J, the gap between germline ends came to 11 bases. Germline V gives CDR1 MNHGY, CDR2 SVAAGI. CDR3 residues: CASSYSSQEYTEAFF. CDR3 coding DNA: TGTGCCAGCAGTTATTCCTCACAGGAGTACACTGAAGCTTTCTTT.

The chain has TRBV20-1 and TRBJ1-2, with 8 bases fitting TRBD1. V was pared by 3 bases and J by 6 bases, with 18 bases of the junction left unmatched. Germline V gene data show CDR1 as DFQATT and CDR2 as SNEGSKA (reference sequence). The CDR3 is 17 residues long. DNA of the CDR3: TGCAGTGCTAGTTCTCTGCGCCTCGGACAGGGTAGTGATGGCTACACCTTC. Translated: CSASSLRLGQGSDGYTF.

This chain links TRBV27 with TRBJ2-7; maybe TRBD2 (6 bases). Germline values: CDR1 MNHEY, CDR2 SMNVEV (reference sequence). V lost 6 bases, J lost 4 bases, and 13 bases lay in between. CDR3 size: 13 residues. CDR3 coding DNA: TGTGCCAGCAGGGCGGGACCGAGATACGAGCAGTACTTC. This translates into CASRAGPRYEQYF.

This clone occurred once. The chain joins TRBV5-1 to TRBJ2-1; D possibly corresponds to TRBD2 (6 bases). CDR1 and CDR2 from the germline V gene are SGHRS and YFSETQ. Trimming pared 0 bases from V and 7 bases from J, leaving 17 bases between. This CDR3 is 16 amino acids long. The DNA of the CDR3 is TGCGCCAGCAGCTTGGGCGGGACGGGGCTTTCGAATGAGCAGTTCTTC. This sequence encodes CASSLGGTGLSNEQFF.

J is TRBJ2-1 and V is TRBV21-1; the table calls TRBD2, which could not be checked here. TRBV21-1 has pseudogene status. The CDR3 has 20 residues. The CDR3 DNA reads as TGTGCCAGCAGCAAAGTGACCCGAGCCGGGACTAGCGGGAAGGTGAATGAGCAGTTCTTC. Encoded protein: CASSKVTRAGTSGKVNEQFF.

This clone was counted a single time. The sample carries other DNA sequences with the same CDR3. The V call is TRBV7-2, the J call TRBJ2-3; D is ambiguous. With 5 bases removed from V and 4 bases from J, the gap between germline ends came to 7 bases. Germline V gene data show CDR1 as SGHTA and CDR2 as FQGNSA. The CDR3 spans 12 residues. The CDR3 DNA sequence: TGTGCCAGCAGCCCACTGGCAGATACGCAGTATTTT. Translated: CASSPLADTQYF.